A single sample gave rise to the 18 T cell receptor beta chains below, sequenced in a study of shared clonotypes between healthy human individuals. The protocol was immunoSEQ multiplex PCR, while the TCRdb copy is restricted to in-frame clones and leaves out a portion. The sample lists about 2.2 million clones; around 93% were seen once. Only CD45RO-negative cells positively selected for CCR7 counted as naive CD8 cells, so terminally differentiated effector memory CD45RA+ cells were excluded. Sequenced sample: naive CD8+ T cells from PBMCs. The receptors come from a man in his late teens or twenties in good health. Some clones in this sample may be carry-over from other donors' samples.

The gene calls are TRBV7-2 and TRBJ2-2; possibly TRBD1 or TRBD2 for D (5 bases each). CDR1 SGHTA and CDR2 FQGNSA come from the germline V gene. The CDR3 has 18 residues. V gave up 3 bases and J gave up 3 bases, with 20 bases separating them. The CDR3 bases are TGTGCCAGCAGCTTCTTTTTAGGGACGCGAGGTCACACCGGGGAGCTGTTTTTT. Protein sequence: CASSFFLGTRGHTGELFF.

The chain combines TRBV11-3 with TRBJ2-5; D perhaps matches TRBD1 (6 bases). Trimming took off 1 base at V and 5 bases at J, with 14 bases between the two ends. CDR3 length equals 15 residues. CDR1 and CDR2 from the germline V gene are SGHNT and YENEEA. The CDR3 is CASSLGGRGVETQYF. The CDR3, as DNA: TGTGCCAGCAGCTTAGGAGGCAGGGGAGTGGAGACCCAGTACTTC.

This rearrangement joins TRBV6-1 to TRBJ2-1; D is possibly TRBD1 or TRBD2 (6 bases each). CDR3 length: 15 amino acids. V lost 3 bases and J lost 5, with 14 bases in between. Germline V gene lookup returns CDR1 MNHNS and CDR2 SASEGT. CDR3: CASSDRGGFDNEQFF. In DNA, the CDR3 is TGTGCCAGCAGTGACCGAGGGGGGTTCGACAATGAGCAGTTCTTC.

CDR3 coding DNA: TGTGCCAGCAGTTACGACCAGGGGGTCTATGGCTACACCTTC. This gives the protein CASSYDQGVYGYTF. The V and J genes are TRBV6-6 and TRBJ1-2; 7 bases align to TRBD1. Germline V gives CDR1 MNHNY, CDR2 SVGAGI (reference sequence). Trimming cost V 2 bases and J 4 bases; bases outside gene matches: 4. The CDR3 length is 14 residues.

The V and J genes are TRBV7-9 and TRBJ2-5, with 10 positions matching TRBD1. Germline CDR1 reads SEHNR; CDR2 reads FQNEAQ (reference sequence). V was pared by 3 bases and J by 5 bases, with 6 bases of the junction left unmatched. The CDR3 has 15 residues. For the CDR3, the DNA is TGTGCCAGCAGCTTTTCCCGGGACAGGGGCGAGACCCAGTACTTC. This translates into CASSFSRDRGETQYF.

About this clone itself: This specimen includes other DNA sequences encoding the same CDR3. V gene TRBV27 combines with J gene TRBJ2-1; TRBD2 aligns across 12 bases. Germline values: CDR1 MNHEY, CDR2 SMNVEV (reference sequence). The CDR3 extends over 15 amino acids. V was clipped by 5 bases and J by 7 bases; unmatched bases: 6. Here the CDR3 DNA reads TGTGCCAGCAGTCTAGCGGGAGGGCTGGGGAATGAGCAGTTCTTC. Translating gives CASSLAGGLGNEQFF.

The CDR3 coding sequence is TGTGCCAGCAGTCTCCGTTCTCTGGCGGGACAGGGAAACACCGGGGAGCTGTTTTTT. Encoded protein: CASSLRSLAGQGNTGELFF. The chain uses TRBV27 and TRBJ2-2, with 9 bases matching TRBD1. The germline gives CDR1 MNHEY, CDR2 SMNVEV (reference sequence). The V gene end was trimmed by 5 bases and the J gene end by 2 bases; junction bases not matched to a gene: 15. The CDR3 has 19 amino acids.

The chain joins TRBV9 to TRBJ2-4; a possible D gene is TRBD2 (6 bases). The V and J ends lost 3 bases and 10 bases respectively, with 14 bases between them. In germline, CDR1 is SGDLS, CDR2 YYNGEE. The CDR3 spans 13 residues. CDR3 DNA: TGTGCCAGCAGCGATGGGGACTGGCGGATTCAGTACTTC. This translates into CASSDGDWRIQYF.

The chain joins TRBV18 to TRBJ2-3; tentative D call: TRBD2 (5 bases). This CDR3 has 12 amino acids. Per germline, CDR1 KGHSH and CDR2 LQKENI. Trimming took off 2 bases at V and 6 bases at J, with 6 bases between the two ends. In DNA, the CDR3 is TGTGCCAGCTCACCAATAGCGGATACGCAGTATTTT. It encodes CASSPIADTQYF. Supplemented by reference TRBV18 and TRBJ2-3, the full variable domain reads NAGVMQNPRHLVRRRGQEARLRCSPMKGHSHVYWYRQLPEEGLKFMVYLQKENIIDESGMPKERFSAEFPKEGPSILRIQQVVRGDSAAYFCASSPIADTQYFGPGTRLTVL.

The chain joins TRBV7-9 to TRBJ2-1; D is undetermined. V dropped 5 bases and J dropped 10 bases, with 12 bases sitting between them. Per germline, CDR1 SEHNR and CDR2 FQNEAQ (reference sequence). The CDR3 spans 12 residues. The CDR3, as DNA: TGTGCCAGCAGCCAAACTCTCGGGGAGCAGTTCTTC. Amino acids: CASSQTLGEQFF.

Turning to this clone: Other DNA sequences from this sample encode an identical CDR3 as well. CDR3 DNA: TGTGCCAGCAGTTTCCTAGCCACATACGAGCAGTACTTC. Protein sequence: CASSFLATYEQYF. The V gene is TRBV28, the J gene TRBJ2-7, with a weak D call TRBD2 (5 bases). Between the trimmed V and J ends, which lost 3 bases and 4 bases, there was a span of 10 bases. Germline V gene sequence: CDR1 MDHEN, CDR2 SYDVKM. The length of the CDR3 is 13 residues.

This clone showed up just once. The same CDR3 arises from other DNA sequences in this sample as well. The chain joins TRBV27 to TRBJ2-2; 8 nucleotides agree with TRBD2. The CDR3 has 13 amino acids. Germline CDR1 and CDR2: MNHEY and SMNVEV (reference sequence). Trimming took 5 bases from V and 5 from J; bases not matched to a gene: 1. The CDR3 protein is CASSGTSTGELFF. In nucleotides, the CDR3 is TGTGCCAGCAGTGGGACTAGTACCGGGGAGCTGTTTTTT.

The chain couples TRBV6-5 to TRBJ2-5, with unresolved D. The CDR3 covers 14 residues. Germline CDR1 reads MNHEY; CDR2 reads SVGAGI. Trimming took off 4 bases at V and 1 base at J, with 10 bases between the two ends. The CDR3 protein is CASSSRRLQETQYF. The CDR3 coding sequence is TGTGCCAGCAGTTCCCGCCGCCTCCAAGAGACCCAGTACTTC.

This sequence joins TRBV27 and TRBJ1-5; 7 positions agree with TRBD1. Germline V gene sequence: CDR1 MNHEY, CDR2 SMNVEV (reference sequence). The CDR3 has 18 residues. With V trimmed by 3 bases and J by 0 bases, 11 bases remained unmatched. CDR3 DNA sequence: TGTGCCAGCAGTTTTTCCGGGACAGCCGCGTATAGCAATCAGCCCCAGCATTTT. Amino acids: CASSFSGTAAYSNQPQHF.

The chain uses TRBV6-1 and TRBJ1-5; TRBD1 might be the D (5 bases). In germline, CDR1 is MNHNS, CDR2 SASEGT. This CDR3 is 19 amino acids long. The germline V and J ends were trimmed by 1 base and 2 bases, with 21 bases remaining between them. The CDR3 loop reads CASSEGGRVFVNGNQPQHF. CDR3 coding DNA: TGTGCCAGCAGTGAAGGTGGCAGGGTTTTCGTTAATGGCAATCAGCCCCAGCATTTT.

The chain recombines TRBV28 with TRBJ2-2; tentatively, D is TRBD1 (6 bases). Germline V gene lookup returns CDR1 MDHEN and CDR2 SYDVKM. Trimming stripped 7 bases from V and 4 bases from J, with 13 bases between. CDR3 size: 14 residues. The DNA of the CDR3 is TGTGCCAGCACCCTACAGGGTGGCACCGGGGAGCTGTTTTTT. Amino acids: CASTLQGGTGELFF. Combining the CDR3 with reference TRBV28 and TRBJ2-2 gives the whole variable domain DVKVTQSSRYLVKRTGEKVFLECVQDMDHENMFWYRQDPGLGLRLIYFSYDVKMKEKGDIPEGYSVSREKKERFSLILESASTNQTSMYLCASTLQGGTGELFFGEGSRLTVL.

V usage is TRBV4-1 and J usage is TRBJ2-7, with D tentatively TRBD1 (6 bases). Germline CDR1 is MGHRA and CDR2 is YSYEKL. This CDR3 spans 17 amino acids. The V end was cut by 0 bases, the J end by 1 base, with 16 bases between. In DNA form, the CDR3 reads TGCGCCAGCAGCCAAGAGCCCCCCCAGGGGCGATCCTACGAGCAGTACTTC. It translates to CASSQEPPQGRSYEQYF.

In its sample, this clone was seen once. This rearrangement joins TRBV19 to TRBJ2-1; 8 positions agree with TRBD2. CDR1 is LNHDA, CDR2 SQIVND, per germline (reference sequence). This CDR3 has 14 residues. V trimming: 3 bases; J trimming: 6 bases; junction bases outside the gene matches: 4. CDR3 bases: TGTGCCAGTAGTATTAGCGGGGTGGTCAATGAGCAGTTCTTC. It yields the protein CASSISGVVNEQFF.